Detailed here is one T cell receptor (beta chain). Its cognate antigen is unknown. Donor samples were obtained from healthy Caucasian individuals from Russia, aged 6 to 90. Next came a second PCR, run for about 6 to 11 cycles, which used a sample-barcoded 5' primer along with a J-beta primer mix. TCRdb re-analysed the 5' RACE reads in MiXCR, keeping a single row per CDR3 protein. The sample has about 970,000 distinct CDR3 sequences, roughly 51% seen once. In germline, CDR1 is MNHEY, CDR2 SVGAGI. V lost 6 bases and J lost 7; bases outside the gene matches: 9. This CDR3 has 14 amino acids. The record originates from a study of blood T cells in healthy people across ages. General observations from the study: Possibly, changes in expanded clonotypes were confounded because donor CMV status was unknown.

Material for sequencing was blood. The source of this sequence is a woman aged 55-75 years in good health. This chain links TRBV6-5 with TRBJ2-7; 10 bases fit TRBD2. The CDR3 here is CASSRRAGGREQYF. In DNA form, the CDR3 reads TGTGCCAGCAGCCGACGAGCGGGAGGGCGTGAGCAGTACTTC.